This section outlines one T cell receptor beta chain sequence together with its context. Antigen specificity is unknown. Extracted RNA was reverse transcribed, and the resulting cDNA served as sequencing template. Repertoires were generated with immunoSEQ multiplex PCR, while TCRdb's copy carries only in-frame clones and drops some. The sample carries fewer than 250,000 clones, just under 65% recorded once. The CDR3 contains 14 residues. Germline V CDR1 and CDR2: SQVTM, ANQGSEA. V trimming: 1 base; J trimming: 7 bases; junction bases outside the gene matches: 9. This sample is drawn from a study of CD8+ T cells in alopecia areata. Background on the study: Treated patients took oral tofacitinib at 5 to 10 mg twice daily. Tofacitinib therapy took 6 to 18 months; 6 months off drug came after. Study-level results: Clonality in lesional scalp, especially alopecia totalis/universalis, exceeded that of normal scalp. Since there was just one nonresponder, nobody can yet say how baseline CD8+ expansion ties to response.

The treatment: oral pan-JAK inhibitor, 5-10 mg twice daily. Source: CD4+ T cells sorted from blood, taken between weeks 49 and 50, from a patient treated with tofacitinib. This clonotype originated in a human donor with alopecia areata. The gene calls are TRBV29-1 and TRBJ2-5, with 7 bases lining up with TRBD2. In DNA form, the CDR3 reads TGCAGCGTTGAAGCCGGGGGGACCCCTGGGACCCAGTACTTC. This translates into CSVEAGGTPGTQYF.